The clone carrying this TCR beta chain was counted ten times or more. The antigen is unknown. Amplification of TCR beta CDR3 regions used RNA as the template. First-round RT-PCR targeting the TCR CDR3 was performed with the HTBI primer set. TCRdb used MiXCR to reprocess the multiplex PCR reads, holding one entry per CDR3 protein. The sample shows approximately 420,000 distinct CDR3 sequences, about 15% of them seen only once. CDR3 size: 15 residues. The junction had 9 bases not matched to a gene; V was cut back by 5 bases and J by 2 bases. Germline values: CDR1 MDHEN, CDR2 SYDVKM. The source of the sample is a study of T cells in Graves' hyperthyroidism and ophthalmopathy. Looking at the study overall: Peripheral blood draws took place at initial diagnosis, ahead of any treatment. Regarding the study as a whole: A model using 13 V-J features told ophthalmopathy apart from stable hyperthyroidism.

An absence of ophthalmopathy progression within 18 months meant stable Graves' hyperthyroidism. The J gene is TRBJ2-7, the V gene TRBV28, with 7 bases matching TRBD2. The specimen was blood. The TCR comes from a woman in her thirties with Graves' hyperthyroidism. The CDR3 sequence: CASSQNSGATYEQYF. CDR3 in DNA: TGTGCCAGCAGTCAGAACAGCGGGGCTACCTACGAGCAGTACTTC.